The TCR beta chain under discussion was sequenced for a study of blood T cell repertoires in COVID-19. Measured with immunoSEQ multiplex PCR; TCRdb has only the in-frame clones, and not every one. The sample lists tens of thousands of clones, 80% to 90% occurring once. This CDR3 is built from 16 residues. Trimming pared 0 bases from V and 0 bases from J, leaving 12 bases between. Germline assignment: CDR1 SGDLS and CDR2 YYNGEE. The sample consisted of peripheral blood. The origin of this receptor is a man aged 80 or over with COVID-19, enrolled during active disease. This chain connects TRBV9 to TRBJ1-1; no firm D call. The CDR3 DNA sequence: TGTGCCAGCAGCGTAGCTCTTCCAGGAATGAACACTGAAGCTTTCTTT. Amino acid sequence: CASSVALPGMNTEAFF.